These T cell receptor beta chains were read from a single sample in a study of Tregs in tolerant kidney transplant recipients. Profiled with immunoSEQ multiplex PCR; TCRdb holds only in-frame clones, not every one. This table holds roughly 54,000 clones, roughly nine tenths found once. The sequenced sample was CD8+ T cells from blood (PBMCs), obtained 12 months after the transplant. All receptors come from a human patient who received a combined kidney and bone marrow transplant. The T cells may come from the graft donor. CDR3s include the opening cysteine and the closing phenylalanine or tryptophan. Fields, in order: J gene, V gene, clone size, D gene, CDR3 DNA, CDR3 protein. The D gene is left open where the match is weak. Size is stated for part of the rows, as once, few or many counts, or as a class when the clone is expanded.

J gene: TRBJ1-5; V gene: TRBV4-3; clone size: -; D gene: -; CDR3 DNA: TGCGCCAGCAGCCAAGCGGCCGGGGAGGGAGGTCAGCCCCAGCATTTT; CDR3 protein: CASSQAAGEGGQPQHF
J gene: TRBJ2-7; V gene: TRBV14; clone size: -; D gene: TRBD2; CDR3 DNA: TGTGCCAGCAGCCACCGACTAGCGGGAGTACACGAGCAGTACTTC; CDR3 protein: CASSHRLAGVHEQYF
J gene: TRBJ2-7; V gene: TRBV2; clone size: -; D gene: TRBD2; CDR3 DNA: TGTGCCAGCATTATTAGCGGGAGGGCCCCCTACGAGCAGTACTTC; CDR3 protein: CASIISGRAPYEQYF
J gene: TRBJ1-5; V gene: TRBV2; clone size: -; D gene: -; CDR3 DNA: TGTGCCAGCGTACCGTCGCTCGCGGGGGGTCAGCCCCAGCATTTT; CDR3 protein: CASVPSLAGGQPQHF
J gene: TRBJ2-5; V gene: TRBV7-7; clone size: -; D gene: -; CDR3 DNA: TGTGCCAGCAGCTTAGATGGCCAGGGGCCCCTCGGGGAGACCCAGTACTTC; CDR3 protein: CASSLDGQGPLGETQYF
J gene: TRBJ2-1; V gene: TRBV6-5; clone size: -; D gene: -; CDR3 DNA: TGTGCCAGCAGTTCACCAATAGGGGTTCCTGAGCAGTTCTTC; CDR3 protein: CASSSPIGVPEQFF
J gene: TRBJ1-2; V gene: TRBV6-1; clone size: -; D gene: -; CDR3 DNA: TGTGCCAGCAGTGAAGGACAGAGCTATGGCTACACCTTC; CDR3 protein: CASSEGQSYGYTF
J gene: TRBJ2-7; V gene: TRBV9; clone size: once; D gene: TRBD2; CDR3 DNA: TGTGCCAGCAGCGTAGCTGGCGGGGGTGTCTACGAGCAGTACTTC; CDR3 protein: CASSVAGGGVYEQYF
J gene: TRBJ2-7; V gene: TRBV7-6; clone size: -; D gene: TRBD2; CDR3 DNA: TGTGCCAGCAGCCTAGGACTAGCGGGGATGGGGCAGACCTACGAGCAGTACTTC; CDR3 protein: CASSLGLAGMGQTYEQYF
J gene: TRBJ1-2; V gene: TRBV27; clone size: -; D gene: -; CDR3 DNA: TGTGCCAGCAGTCCAACTCCATATGGCTACACCTTC; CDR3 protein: CASSPTPYGYTF
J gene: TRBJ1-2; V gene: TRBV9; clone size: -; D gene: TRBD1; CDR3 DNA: TGTGCCAGCAGCGTTTCAGGGGGCAACTATGGCTACACCTTC; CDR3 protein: CASSVSGGNYGYTF
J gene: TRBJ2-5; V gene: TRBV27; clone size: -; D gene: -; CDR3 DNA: TGTGCCAGCAGCACACAAGAGACCCAGTACTTC; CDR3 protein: CASSTQETQYF
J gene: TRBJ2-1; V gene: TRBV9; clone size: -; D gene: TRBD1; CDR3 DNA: TGTGCCAGCAGTTATCCCTGGACAGGGGTCAACTACAATGAGCAGTTCTTC; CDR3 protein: CASSYPWTGVNYNEQFF
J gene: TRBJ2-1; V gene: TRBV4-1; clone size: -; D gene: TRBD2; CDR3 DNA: TGCGCCAGCAGCAGAGGGACTAGCGGGTCCTACAATGAGCAGTTCTTC; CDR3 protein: CASSRGTSGSYNEQFF
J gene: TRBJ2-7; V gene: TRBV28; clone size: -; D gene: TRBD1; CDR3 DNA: TGTGCCAGCAGTCCAACCGGGACAGTGCCTGGATACGAGCAGTACTTC; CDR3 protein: CASSPTGTVPGYEQYF
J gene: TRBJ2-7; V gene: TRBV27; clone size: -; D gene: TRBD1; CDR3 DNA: TGTGCCAGCAGCCTCGACGGGACAGGGCTGTCGAGGGTATCCTACGAGCAGTACTTC; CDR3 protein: CASSLDGTGLSRVSYEQYF
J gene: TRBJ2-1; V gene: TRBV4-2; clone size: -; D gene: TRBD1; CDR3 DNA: TGTGCCAGCAGCCAAGTTTCCGGGACAGGTTACAATGAGCAGTTCTTC; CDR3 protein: CASSQVSGTGYNEQFF
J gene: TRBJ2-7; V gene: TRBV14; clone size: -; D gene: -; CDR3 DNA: TGTGCCAGCAGCCGATTCCCAGGGATCCGTTTAAACGAGCAGTACTTC; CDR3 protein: CASSRFPGIRLNEQYF
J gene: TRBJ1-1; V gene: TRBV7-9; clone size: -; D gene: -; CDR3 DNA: TGTGCCAGCAGCGGACTAGCGAACACTGAAGCTTTCTTT; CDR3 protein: CASSGLANTEAFF
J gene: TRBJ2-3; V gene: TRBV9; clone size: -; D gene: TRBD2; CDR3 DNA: TGTGCCAGCAGCGTAGCCCCGGGACTAGCGGGAGGTACAGATACGCAGTATTTT; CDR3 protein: CASSVAPGLAGGTDTQYF
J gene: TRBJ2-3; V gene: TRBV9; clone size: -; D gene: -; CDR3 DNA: TGTGCCAGCAGCGTAGCGGAGCACTACACAGATACGCAGTATTTT; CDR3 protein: CASSVAEHYTDTQYF
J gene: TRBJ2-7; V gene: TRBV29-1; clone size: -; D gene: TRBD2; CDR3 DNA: TGCAGCGTTGAAGACCGGACTAGCGGGAGGGCAAAGTACGAGCAGTACTTC; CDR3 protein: CSVEDRTSGRAKYEQYF
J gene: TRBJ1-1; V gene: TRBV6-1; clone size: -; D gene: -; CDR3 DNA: TGTGCCAGCAGCCGTCCAGGGAGGACTGAAGCTTTCTTT; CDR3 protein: CASSRPGRTEAFF
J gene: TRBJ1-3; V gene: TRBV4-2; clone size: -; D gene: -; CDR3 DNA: TGTGCCAGCAGCCAAGAGGTAGCTCCCTCTGGAAACACCATATATTTT; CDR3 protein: CASSQEVAPSGNTIYF
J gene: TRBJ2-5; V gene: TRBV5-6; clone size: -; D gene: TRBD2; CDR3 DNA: TGTGCCAGCAGCCGGGAAAGAGCGGGGGGAGGCGGGGTAGAGACCCAGTACTTC; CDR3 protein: CASSRERAGGGGVETQYF
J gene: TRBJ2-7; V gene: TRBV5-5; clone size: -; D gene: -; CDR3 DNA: TGTGCCAGCAGCCCCGGGAATCTATACTACGAGCAGTACTTC; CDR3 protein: CASSPGNLYYEQYF
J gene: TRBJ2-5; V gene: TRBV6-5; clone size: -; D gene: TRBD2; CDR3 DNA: TGTGCCAGCAGCACGGGGGGACTAGCGGAAGAGACCCAGTACTTC; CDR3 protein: CASSTGGLAEETQYF
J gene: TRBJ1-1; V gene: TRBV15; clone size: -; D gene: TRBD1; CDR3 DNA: TGTGCCACCAGCAGAGATCGCGGACAGGCCACTGAAGCTTTCTTT; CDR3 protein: CATSRDRGQATEAFF
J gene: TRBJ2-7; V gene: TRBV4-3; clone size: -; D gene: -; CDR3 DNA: TGCGCCAGCAGCCAAGGGTCGAACACCCACGAGCAGTACTTC; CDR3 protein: CASSQGSNTHEQYF
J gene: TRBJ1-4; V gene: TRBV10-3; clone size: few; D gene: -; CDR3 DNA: TGTGCCATCAGCAATGTTGATGAAAAACTGTTTTTT; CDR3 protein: CAISNVDEKLFF
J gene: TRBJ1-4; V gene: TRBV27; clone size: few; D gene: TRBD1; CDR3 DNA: TGTGCCAGCAGTTCGGAACAGGGGCCTAATGAAAAACTGTTTTTT; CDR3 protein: CASSSEQGPNEKLFF
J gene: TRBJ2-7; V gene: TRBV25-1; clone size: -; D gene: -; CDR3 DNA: TGTGCCAGCAGTGAATCAGGATACTACGAGCAGTACTTC; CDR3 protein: CASSESGYYEQYF
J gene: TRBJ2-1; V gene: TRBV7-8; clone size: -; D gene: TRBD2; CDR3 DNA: TGTGCCAGCAGCTCGGGACTAGCGGAGCCCTACAATGAGCAGTTCTTC; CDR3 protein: CASSSGLAEPYNEQFF
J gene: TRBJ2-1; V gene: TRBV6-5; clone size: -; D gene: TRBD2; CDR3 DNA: TGTGCCAGCAGTTTGCTACTAGCGGGAGAGGACAATGAGCAGTTCTTC; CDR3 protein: CASSLLLAGEDNEQFF
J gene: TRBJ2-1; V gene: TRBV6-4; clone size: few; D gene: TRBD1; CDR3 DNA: TGTGCCAGCAGTGGGGGACAGAACAATGAGCAGTTCTTC; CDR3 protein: CASSGGQNNEQFF
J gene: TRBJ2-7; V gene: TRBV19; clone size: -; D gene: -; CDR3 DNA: TGTGCCAGTAGTGCGGGCTATGGGTCCTACGAGCAGTACTTC; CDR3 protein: CASSAGYGSYEQYF
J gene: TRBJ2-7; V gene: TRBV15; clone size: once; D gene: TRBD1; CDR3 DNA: TGTGCCACCAGCAAATCCAAAACAGGGGTCCTTAAATACGAGCAGTACTTC; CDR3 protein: CATSKSKTGVLKYEQYF
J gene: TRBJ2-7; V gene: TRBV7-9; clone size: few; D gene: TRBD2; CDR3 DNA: TGTGCCAGCAGCTCCCTGGCGGGGGGCCTCCACCTTTCGGAGCAGTACTTC; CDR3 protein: CASSSLAGGLHLSEQYF
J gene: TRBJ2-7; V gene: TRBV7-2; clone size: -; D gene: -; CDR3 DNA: TGTGCCAGCAGCTTAGAATTAGCGGCCCCCTACGAGCAGTACTTC; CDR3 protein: CASSLELAAPYEQYF